The present TCR beta chain was sequenced within a study of T cells expressing NK-cell markers. About the study: Repertoire data for TCR beta were derived from sorted T cells (CD3+CD56+NKG2C+, CD3+CD56+NKG2C- and CD3+CD56-NKG2C+). Within the sequenced cohort of eight donors, seven exhibited HCMV seropositivity and one was seronegative. Broader study findings: For a handful of donors, these clonotypes were likewise the leading ones in the CD3+CD56-NKG2C+ fraction. In over 5 donors, dominant CD3+CD56+NKG2C+ clonotypes ranked among the top 10 CD8+ clonotypes.

This CDR3 comprises 13 residues. About this clonotype itself: Its specificity is not known.

TCRdb re-called the 5' RACE reads and gives one entry per CDR3 protein, without DNA. The record lists about half a million distinct CDR3 sequences, of which the ten most abundant hold roughly 1.4%. This chain joins TRBV12-3 or TRBV12-4 and TRBJ2-7; the D gene TCRdb calls, TRBD1, cannot be checked with no DNA. The material sequenced was blood T cells: a sorted CD56 or NKG2C T cell subset, CD4+ or CD8+ T cells, or bulk PBMC T cells (not recorded which). The clonotype originates from a woman aged 50 to 65 in good health. Here the CDR3 reads CASSLGQEPEQYF.